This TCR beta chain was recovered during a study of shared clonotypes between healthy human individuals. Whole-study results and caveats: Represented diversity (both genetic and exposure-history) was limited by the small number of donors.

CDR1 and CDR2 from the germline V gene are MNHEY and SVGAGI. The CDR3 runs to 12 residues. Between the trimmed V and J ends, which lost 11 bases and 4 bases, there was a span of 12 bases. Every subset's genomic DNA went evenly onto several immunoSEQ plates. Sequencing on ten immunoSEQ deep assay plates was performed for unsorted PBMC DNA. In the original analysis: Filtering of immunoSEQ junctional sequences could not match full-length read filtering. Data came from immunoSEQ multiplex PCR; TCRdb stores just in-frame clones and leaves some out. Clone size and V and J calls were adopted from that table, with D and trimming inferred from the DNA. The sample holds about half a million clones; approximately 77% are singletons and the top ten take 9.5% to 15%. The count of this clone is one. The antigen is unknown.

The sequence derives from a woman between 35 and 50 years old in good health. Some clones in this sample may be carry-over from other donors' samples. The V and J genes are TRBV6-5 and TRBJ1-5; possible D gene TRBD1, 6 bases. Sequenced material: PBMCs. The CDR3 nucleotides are TGTGCCGGCCGGGACAAAAATCAGCCCCAGCATTTT. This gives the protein CAGRDKNQPQHF.